This T cell receptor beta chain appears in the sequencing data of a study of shared clonotypes between healthy human individuals. On the study more broadly: Those who served as donors were two women and three men between the ages of 18 and 49. Study findings and constraints: The low donor count limited represented genetic and exposure-history diversity.

At a deep level, the assay was run. DNA from unsorted PBMC was sequenced on ten immunoSEQ deep assay plates. The protocol was immunoSEQ multiplex PCR, while the TCRdb copy is restricted to in-frame clones and leaves out a portion. The table has around 450,000 clones, 70% to 80% seen once. About this clone itself: Its antigen remains unknown.

Trimming pared 5 bases from V and 1 base from J, leaving 12 bases between. The length of the CDR3 is 14 residues. The germline gives CDR1 SGHAT, CDR2 FQNNGV. V and J are TRBV11-2 and TRBJ2-7; D is uncertain. The sequence was obtained from a woman in her forties in good health. Some clones in this sample may be carry-over from other donors' samples. Sample: PBMCs. The DNA for the CDR3 is TGTGCCAGCAGCCCCTCCGGGCAGTCCTACGAGCAGTACTTC. Amino acids: CASSPSGQSYEQYF.